This T cell receptor (beta chain) originates from a study of preoperative IRX-2 immunotherapy in early breast cancer (dated by TCRdb to between 2018 and 2020). The CDR3, from cysteine to phenylalanine, totals 13 residues. Only the CDR3 part of the read is kept: 39 bases, read in frame from the first base. Reading the germline V gene gives CDR1 SGHTA and CDR2 FQGNSA. V is cut by 1 base and J by 5 bases, and the space between the germline ends is 9 bases. As regards this clone: Its antigen is not yet known. No base-level quality is on record; no much larger clone is a single base apart.

The library relied on the immunoSEQ multiplex PCR assay. Drawn from immuneACCESS, this table holds only the in-frame rearrangements with V and J called that TCRdb kept. Clones are partly lost; checked studies trace under half to an unresolved V gene and leave the rest unexplained. The sample contains roughly 43,000 clones, roughly 95% of them found a single time. The ten biggest clones cover around 1.5% of the sample. The sample's treatment or condition label, decoded: preoperative locoregional IRX-2 cytokine immunotherapy. The samples were obtained from a phase Ib study that tested preoperative, locoregional IRX-2 cytokine immunotherapy meant to prime immune responses. Patients with early-stage breast cancer who were given IRX-2 before surgery served as donors.

The receptor comes from a human donor with breast cancer. The chain was built from TRBV7-2 and TRBJ2-7; a tentative D call is TRBD1 (6 bases match). The input for sequencing was tumor tissue, taken after IRX-2 immunotherapy. The CDR3 region: CASSLGTENEQYF. The DNA sequence reads TGTGCCAGCAGCTTAGGGACAGAAAACGAGCAGTACTTC.